The clone carrying this TCR beta chain was picked up a small number of times. What it binds is not known. RNA transcripts yielded amplified TCR beta CDR3 regions. After a first-round RT-PCR with HTBI primers, a second-round multiplex PCR was run. TCRdb ran MiXCR on the multiplex PCR reads and lists one entry per CDR3 protein. Among hundreds of thousands of distinct CDR3 sequences listed, under 50% were seen once. There are 14 residues in the CDR3. Trimming took 3 bases from V and 0 from J, leaving 11 bases between them. Germline assignment: CDR1 DFQATT and CDR2 SNEGSKA (reference sequence). This sample was taken from a study of Graves' ophthalmopathy and Graves' hyperthyroidism. Study-level results: Also, most clonotypes expanded in the thyroid above 0.001 frequency appeared in blood.

Source material: peripheral blood. The chain has TRBV20-1 and TRBJ1-1; the D is unclear. The sequence came from an adult man with Graves' ophthalmopathy. Here the CDR3 reads CSASKHGLNTEAFF. CDR3 in DNA: TGCAGTGCTAGTAAACACGGGCTGAACACTGAAGCTTTCTTT.